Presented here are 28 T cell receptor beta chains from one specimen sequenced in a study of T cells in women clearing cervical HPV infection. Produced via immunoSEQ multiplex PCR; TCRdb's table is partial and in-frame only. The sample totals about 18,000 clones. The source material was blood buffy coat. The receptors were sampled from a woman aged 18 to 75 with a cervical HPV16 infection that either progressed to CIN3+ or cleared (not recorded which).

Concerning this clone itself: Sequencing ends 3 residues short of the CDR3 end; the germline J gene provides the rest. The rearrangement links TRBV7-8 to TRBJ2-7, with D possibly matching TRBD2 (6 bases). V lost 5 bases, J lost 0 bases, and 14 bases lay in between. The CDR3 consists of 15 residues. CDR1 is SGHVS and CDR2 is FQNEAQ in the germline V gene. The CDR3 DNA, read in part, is TGTGCCAGCAGCCCGGGACTGACCGACTCCTACGAG. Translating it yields CASSPGLTDSYE. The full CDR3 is CASSPGLTDSYEQYF.

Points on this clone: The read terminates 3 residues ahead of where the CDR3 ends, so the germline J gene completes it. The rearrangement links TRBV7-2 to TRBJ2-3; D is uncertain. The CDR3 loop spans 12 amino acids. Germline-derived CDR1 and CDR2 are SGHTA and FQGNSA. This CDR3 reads CASSLGPGSQYF. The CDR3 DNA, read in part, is TGTGCCAGCAGCTTAGGCCCCGGGTCG. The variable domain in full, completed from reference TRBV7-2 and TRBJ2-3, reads GAGVSQSPSNKVTEKGKDVELRCDPISGHTALYWYRQSLGQGLEFLIYFQGNSAPDKSGLPSDRFSAERTGGSVSTLTIQRTQQEDSAVYLCASSLGPGSQYFGPGTRLTVL.

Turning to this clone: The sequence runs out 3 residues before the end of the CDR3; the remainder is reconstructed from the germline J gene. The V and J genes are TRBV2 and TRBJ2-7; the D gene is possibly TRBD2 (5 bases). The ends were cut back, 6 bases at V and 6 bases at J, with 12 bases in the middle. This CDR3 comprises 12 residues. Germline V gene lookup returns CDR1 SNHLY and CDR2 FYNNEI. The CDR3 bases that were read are TGTGCCAGCAGCGAAAGCCGGGGCGAG. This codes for CASSESRGE. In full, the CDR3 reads CASSESRGEQYF. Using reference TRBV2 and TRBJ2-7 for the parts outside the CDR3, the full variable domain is EPEVTQTPSHQVTQMGQEVILRCVPISNHLYFYWYRQILGQKVEFLVSFYNNEISEKSEIFDDQFSVERPDGSNFTLKIRSTKLEDSAMYFCASSESRGEQYFGPGTRLTVT.

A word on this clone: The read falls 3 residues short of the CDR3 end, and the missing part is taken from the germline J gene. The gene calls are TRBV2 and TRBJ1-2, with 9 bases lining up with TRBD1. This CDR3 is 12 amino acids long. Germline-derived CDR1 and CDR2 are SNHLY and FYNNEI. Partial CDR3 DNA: TGTGCCAGCACTCGGACAGGGGTGGGC. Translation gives CASTRTGVG. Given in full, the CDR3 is CASTRTGVGYTF.

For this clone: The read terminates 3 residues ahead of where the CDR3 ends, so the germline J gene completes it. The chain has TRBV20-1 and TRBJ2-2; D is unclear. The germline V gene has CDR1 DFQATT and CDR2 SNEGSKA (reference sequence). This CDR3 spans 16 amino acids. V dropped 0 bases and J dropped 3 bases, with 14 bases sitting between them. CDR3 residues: CSARDFQAGDTGELFF. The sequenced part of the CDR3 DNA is TGCAGTGCTAGAGATTTCCAGGCAGGCGACACCGGGGAG.

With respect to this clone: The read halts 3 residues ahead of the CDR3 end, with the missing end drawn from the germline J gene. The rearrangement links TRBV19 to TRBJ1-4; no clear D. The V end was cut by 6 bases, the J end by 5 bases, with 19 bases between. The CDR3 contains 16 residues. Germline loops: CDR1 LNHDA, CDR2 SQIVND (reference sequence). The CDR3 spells CASRTDNARHNEKLFF. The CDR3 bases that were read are TGTGCCAGTAGAACCGACAACGCCAGACACAATGAAAAA. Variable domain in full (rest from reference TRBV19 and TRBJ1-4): DGGITQSPKYLFRKEGQNVTLSCEQNLNHDAMYWYRQDPGQGLRLIYYSQIVNDFQKGDIAEGYSVSREKKESFPLTVTSAQKNPTAFYLCASRTDNARHNEKLFFGSGTQLSVL.

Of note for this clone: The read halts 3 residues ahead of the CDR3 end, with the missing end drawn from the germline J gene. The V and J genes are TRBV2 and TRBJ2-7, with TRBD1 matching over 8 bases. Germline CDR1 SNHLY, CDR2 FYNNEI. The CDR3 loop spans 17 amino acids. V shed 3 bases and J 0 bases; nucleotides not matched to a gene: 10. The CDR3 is CASSDKGGQGSSYEQYF. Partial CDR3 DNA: TGTGCCAGCAGTGATAAGGGAGGACAGGGAAGCTCCTACGAG.

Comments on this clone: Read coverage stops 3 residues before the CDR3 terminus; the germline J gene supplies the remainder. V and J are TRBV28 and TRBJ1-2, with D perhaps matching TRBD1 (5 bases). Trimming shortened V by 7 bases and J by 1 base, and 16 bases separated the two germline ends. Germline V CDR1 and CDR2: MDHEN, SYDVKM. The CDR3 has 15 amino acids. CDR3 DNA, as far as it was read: TGTGCCAGCACCTCCGGCGGACAAGATAACTATGGC. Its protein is CASTSGGQDNYG. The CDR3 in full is CASTSGGQDNYGYTF.

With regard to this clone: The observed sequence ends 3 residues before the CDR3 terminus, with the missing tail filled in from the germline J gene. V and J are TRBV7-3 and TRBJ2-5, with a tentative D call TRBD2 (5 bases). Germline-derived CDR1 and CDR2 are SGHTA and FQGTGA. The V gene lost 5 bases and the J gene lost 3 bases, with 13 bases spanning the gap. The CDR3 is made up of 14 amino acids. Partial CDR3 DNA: TGTGCCAGCAGCCCCCGGGGAGTAAAAGAGACC. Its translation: CASSPRGVKET. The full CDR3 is CASSPRGVKETQYF.

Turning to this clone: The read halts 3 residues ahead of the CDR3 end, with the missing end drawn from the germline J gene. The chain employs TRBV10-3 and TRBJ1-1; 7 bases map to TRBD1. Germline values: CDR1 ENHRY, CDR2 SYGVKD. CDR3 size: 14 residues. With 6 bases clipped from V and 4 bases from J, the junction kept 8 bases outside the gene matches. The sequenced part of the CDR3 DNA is TGTGCCATCAGGGGAACAGGGGCAGGCACTGAA. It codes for CAIRGTGAGTE. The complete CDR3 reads CAIRGTGAGTEAFF.

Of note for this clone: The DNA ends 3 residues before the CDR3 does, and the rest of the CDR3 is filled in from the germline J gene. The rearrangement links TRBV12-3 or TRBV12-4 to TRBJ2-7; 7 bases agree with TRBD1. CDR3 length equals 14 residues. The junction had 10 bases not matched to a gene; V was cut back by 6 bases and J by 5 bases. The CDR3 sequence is CASRLGQFSDEQYF. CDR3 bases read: TGTGCCAGCAGGCTGGGACAGTTCTCTGACGAG.

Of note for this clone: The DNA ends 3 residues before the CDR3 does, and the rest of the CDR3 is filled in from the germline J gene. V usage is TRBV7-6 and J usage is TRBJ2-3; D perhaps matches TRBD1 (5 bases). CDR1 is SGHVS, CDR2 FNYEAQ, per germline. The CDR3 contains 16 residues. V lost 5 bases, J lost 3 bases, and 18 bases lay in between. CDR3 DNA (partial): TGTGCCAGCAGCCCTACAGATTTCAGGGAAACAGATACG. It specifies CASSPTDFRETDT. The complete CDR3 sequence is CASSPTDFRETDTQYF.

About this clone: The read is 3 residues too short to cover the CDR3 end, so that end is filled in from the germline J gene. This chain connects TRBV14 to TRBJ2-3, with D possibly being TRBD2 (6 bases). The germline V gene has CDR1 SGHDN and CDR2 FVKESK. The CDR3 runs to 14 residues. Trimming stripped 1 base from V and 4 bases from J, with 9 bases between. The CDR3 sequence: CASSQGTSPDTQYF. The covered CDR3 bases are TGTGCCAGCAGCCAAGGCACTAGCCCAGATACG.

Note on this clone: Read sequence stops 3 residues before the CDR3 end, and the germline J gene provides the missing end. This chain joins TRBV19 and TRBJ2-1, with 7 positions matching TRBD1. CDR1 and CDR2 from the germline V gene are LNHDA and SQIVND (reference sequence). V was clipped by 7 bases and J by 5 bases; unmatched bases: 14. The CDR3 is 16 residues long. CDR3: CASTNERDSLDNEQFF. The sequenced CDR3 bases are TGTGCCAGTACCAACGAGAGGGACAGCCTTGACAATGAG. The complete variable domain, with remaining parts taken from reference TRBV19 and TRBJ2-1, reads DGGITQSPKYLFRKEGQNVTLSCEQNLNHDAMYWYRQDPGQGLRLIYYSQIVNDFQKGDIAEGYSVSREKKESFPLTVTSAQKNPTAFYLCASTNERDSLDNEQFFGPGTRLTVL.

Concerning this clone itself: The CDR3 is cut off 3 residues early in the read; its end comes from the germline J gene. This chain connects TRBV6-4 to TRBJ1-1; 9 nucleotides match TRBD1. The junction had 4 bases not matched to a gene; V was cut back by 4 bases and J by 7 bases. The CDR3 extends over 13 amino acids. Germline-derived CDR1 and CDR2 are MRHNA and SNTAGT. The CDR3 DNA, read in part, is TGTGCCAGCAGTGCCGGGACAGGGAATGAA. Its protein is CASSAGTGNE. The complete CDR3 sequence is CASSAGTGNEAFF.

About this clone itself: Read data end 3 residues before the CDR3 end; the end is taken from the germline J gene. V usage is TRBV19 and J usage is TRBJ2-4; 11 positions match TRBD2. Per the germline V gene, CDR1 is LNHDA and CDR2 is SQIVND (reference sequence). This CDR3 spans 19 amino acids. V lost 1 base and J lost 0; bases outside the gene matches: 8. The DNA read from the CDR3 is TGTGCCAGTAGTATAGGCCTAGCGGGAGGTCTACTAGCCAAAAACATT. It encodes CASSIGLAGGLLAKNI. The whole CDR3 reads CASSIGLAGGLLAKNIQYF. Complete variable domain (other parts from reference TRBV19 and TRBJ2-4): DGGITQSPKYLFRKEGQNVTLSCEQNLNHDAMYWYRQDPGQGLRLIYYSQIVNDFQKGDIAEGYSVSREKKESFPLTVTSAQKNPTAFYLCASSIGLAGGLLAKNIQYFGAGTRLSVL.

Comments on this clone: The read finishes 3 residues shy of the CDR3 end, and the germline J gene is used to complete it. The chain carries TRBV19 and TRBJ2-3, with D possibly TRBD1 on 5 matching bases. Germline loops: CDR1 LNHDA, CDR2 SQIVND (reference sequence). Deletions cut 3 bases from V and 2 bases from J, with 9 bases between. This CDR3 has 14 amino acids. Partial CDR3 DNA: TGTGCCAGTAGTATGAGCAGGGACACAGATACG. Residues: CASSMSRDTDT. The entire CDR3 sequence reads CASSMSRDTDTQYF.

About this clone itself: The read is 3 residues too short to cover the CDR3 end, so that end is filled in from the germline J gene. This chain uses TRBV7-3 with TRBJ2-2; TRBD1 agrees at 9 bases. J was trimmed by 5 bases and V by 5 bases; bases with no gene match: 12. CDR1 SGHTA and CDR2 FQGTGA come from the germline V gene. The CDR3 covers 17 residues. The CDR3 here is CASSHQTGGWKTGELFF. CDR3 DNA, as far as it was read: TGTGCCAGCAGCCATCAGACAGGGGGGTGGAAGACCGGGGAG.

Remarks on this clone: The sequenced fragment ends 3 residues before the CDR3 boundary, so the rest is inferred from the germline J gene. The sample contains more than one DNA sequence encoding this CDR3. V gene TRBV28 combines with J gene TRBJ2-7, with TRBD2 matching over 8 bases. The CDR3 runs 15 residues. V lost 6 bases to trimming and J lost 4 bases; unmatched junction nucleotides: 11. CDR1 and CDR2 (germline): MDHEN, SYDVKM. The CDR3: CASSSLSGALYEQYF. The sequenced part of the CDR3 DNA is TGTGCCAGCAGCTCCCTTAGCGGGGCGCTTTACGAG. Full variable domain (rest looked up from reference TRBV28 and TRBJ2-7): DVKVTQSSRYLVKRTGEKVFLECVQDMDHENMFWYRQDPGLGLRLIYFSYDVKMKEKGDIPEGYSVSREKKERFSLILESASTNQTSMYLCASSSLSGALYEQYFGPGTRLTVT.

Here the CDR3 reads CASSNDRGPIYGYTF. The CDR3 bases that were read are TGTGCCAGTAGTAACGACAGGGGGCCCATCTATGGC. The chain couples TRBV19 to TRBJ1-2, with TRBD1 matching over 10 bases. Read coverage stops 3 residues before the CDR3 terminus; the germline J gene supplies the remainder. Germline CDR1 reads LNHDA; CDR2 reads SQIVND (reference sequence). The CDR3 runs 15 residues. The J segment lost 4 bases and the V segment lost 4 bases, leaving 6 bases of the junction unmatched.

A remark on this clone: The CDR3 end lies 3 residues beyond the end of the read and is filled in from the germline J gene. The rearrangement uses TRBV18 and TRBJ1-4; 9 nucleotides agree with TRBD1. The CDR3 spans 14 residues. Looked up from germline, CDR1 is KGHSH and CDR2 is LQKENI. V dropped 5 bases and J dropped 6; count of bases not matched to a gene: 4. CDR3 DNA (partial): TGTGCCAGCTCAACCGGGACAGGGCATGAAAAA. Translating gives CASSTGTGHEK. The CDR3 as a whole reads CASSTGTGHEKLFF.

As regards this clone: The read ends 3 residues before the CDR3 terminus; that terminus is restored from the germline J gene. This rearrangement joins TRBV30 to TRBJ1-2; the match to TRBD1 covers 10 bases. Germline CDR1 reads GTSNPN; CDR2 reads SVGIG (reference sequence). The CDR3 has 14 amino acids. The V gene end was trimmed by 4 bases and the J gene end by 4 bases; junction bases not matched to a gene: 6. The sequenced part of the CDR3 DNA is TGTGCCTGGACCTTGTGGGACAGGGGCTATGGC. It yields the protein CAWTLWDRGYG. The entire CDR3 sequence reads CAWTLWDRGYGYTF.

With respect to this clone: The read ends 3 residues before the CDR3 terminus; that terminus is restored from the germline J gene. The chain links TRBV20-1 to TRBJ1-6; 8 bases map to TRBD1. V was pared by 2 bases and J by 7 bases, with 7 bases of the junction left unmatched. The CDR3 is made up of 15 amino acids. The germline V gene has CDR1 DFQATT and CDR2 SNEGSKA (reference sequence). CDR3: CSARKDRGGNSPLHF. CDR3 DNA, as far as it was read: TGCAGTGCTAGAAAAGACAGGGGAGGAAATTCACCC.

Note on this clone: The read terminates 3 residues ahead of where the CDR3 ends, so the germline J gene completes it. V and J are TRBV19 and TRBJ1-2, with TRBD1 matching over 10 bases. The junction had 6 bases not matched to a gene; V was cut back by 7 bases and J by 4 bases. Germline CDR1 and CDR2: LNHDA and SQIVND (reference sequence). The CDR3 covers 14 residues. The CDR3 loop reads CASIPRDRGYGYTF. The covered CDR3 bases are TGTGCCAGTATCCCCCGGGACAGGGGCTATGGC.

CDR3 DNA (partial): TGTGCCACCAGCAGAGAGCCCGGTTATATTGGAGATACG. Its protein product is CATSREPGYIGDT. The whole CDR3 protein is CATSREPGYIGDTQYF. This chain joins TRBV15 and TRBJ2-3; no reliable D call. The missing CDR3 end, 3 residues past where the read stops, is filled in from the germline J gene. V was clipped by 0 bases and J by 5 bases, with 15 bases between them. The CDR3 has 16 residues. Per the germline V gene, CDR1 is LNHNV and CDR2 is YYDKDF (reference sequence).

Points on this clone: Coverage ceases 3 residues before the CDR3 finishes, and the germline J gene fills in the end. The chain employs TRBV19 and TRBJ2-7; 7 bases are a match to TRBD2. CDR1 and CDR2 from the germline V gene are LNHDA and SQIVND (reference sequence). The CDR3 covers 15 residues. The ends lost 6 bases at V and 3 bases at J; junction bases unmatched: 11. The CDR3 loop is CASSVLGGGDYEQYF. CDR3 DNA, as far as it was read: TGTGCCAGTAGCGTGCTCGGGGGAGGGGACTACGAG.

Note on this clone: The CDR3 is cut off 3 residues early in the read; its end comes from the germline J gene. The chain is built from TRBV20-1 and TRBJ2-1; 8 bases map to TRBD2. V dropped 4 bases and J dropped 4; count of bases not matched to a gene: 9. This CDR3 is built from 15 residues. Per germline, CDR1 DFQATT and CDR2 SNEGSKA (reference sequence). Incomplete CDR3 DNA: TGCAGTGCTAAATACAGCGGGAGCGGATACAATGAG. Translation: CSAKYSGSGYNE. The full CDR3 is CSAKYSGSGYNEQFF.

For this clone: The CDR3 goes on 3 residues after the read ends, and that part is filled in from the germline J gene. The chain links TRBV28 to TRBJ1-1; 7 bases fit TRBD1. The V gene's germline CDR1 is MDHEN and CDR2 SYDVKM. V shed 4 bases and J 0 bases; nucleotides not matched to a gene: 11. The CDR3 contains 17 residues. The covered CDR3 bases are TGTGCCAGCAGTTCAAGGACAGGCGATAACATGAACACTGAA. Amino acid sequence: CASSSRTGDNMNTE. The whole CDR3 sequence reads CASSSRTGDNMNTEAFF.